This T cell receptor (beta chain) came from a study of T-cell reconstitution after alpha-beta-depleted transplantation in children. Study-level results: Reportedly, roughly two months post-transplant, alpha-beta T cells arose from several hundred expanded graft clones. It was newly produced T cells that mostly accounted for T-cell counts and diversity one year after transplant. The high TCRbeta diversity at day 60 in some patients came from surviving recipient T cells and thymic progenitors.

This clonotype was observed a few times. Its target is not known. It was with unique molecular identifiers that the TCRbeta library was prepared. TCRdb itself ran the PCR reads through MiXCR, one entry per CDR3 protein. Of around 700,000 distinct CDR3 sequences listed, approximately 14% were seen once; the top ten hold approximately 0.8%. This CDR3 spans 16 amino acids. J gave up 0 bases and V 6 bases, and 14 bases lay outside the gene matches. The germline V gene has CDR1 SQVTM and CDR2 ANQGSEA. The receptor was isolated from a girl aged 2 to 10 with congenital amegakaryocytic thrombocytopenia, due to receive a stem cell transplant. The rearrangement links TRBV29-1 to TRBJ2-7, with TRBD2 identical over 7 bases. Source: PBMCs, taken before TCRalphabeta/CD19-depleted stem cell transplant. CDR3 nucleotide sequence: TGCAGCGTCGTACCTAGTTGGGGGGAGGGCTCCTACGAGCAGTACTTC. Translation gives CSVVPSWGEGSYEQYF.